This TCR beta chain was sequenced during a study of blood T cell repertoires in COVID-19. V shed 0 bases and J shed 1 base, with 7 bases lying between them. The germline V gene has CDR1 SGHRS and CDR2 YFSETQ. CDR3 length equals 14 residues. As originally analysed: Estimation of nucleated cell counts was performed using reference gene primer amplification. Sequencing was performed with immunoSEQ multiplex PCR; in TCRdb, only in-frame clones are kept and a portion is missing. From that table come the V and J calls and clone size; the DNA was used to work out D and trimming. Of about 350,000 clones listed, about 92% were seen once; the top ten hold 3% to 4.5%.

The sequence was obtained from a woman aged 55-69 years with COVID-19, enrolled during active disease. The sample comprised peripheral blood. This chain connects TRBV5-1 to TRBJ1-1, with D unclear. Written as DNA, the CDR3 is TGCGCCAGCAGCTTGGAACACAGGAACACTGAAGCTTTCTTT. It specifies CASSLEHRNTEAFF.